This T cell receptor (beta chain) was retrieved from a study of CD8+CD57+ T cells in acquired aplastic anemia. In the study overall: DNA per sorted CD4+ or CD8+ sample ranged 0.2 to 27.4 ug, averaging roughly 3.2 ug.

Profiling that covered TCR beta VDJ and CDR3 relied on genomic DNA as its template. TCRdb fed the reads into MiXCR, producing one record per CDR3 protein. The sample lists fewer than 200,000 distinct CDR3 sequences; about 45% were seen once. The CDR3 covers 16 residues. The germline V gene has CDR1 SGHAT and CDR2 FQDESV (reference sequence). Trimming shortened V by 4 bases and J by 7 bases, and 23 bases separated the two germline ends. Only patients with CD8+CD57+ cell expansion on flow cytometry were chosen for sequencing. The chain is built from TRBV11-1 and TRBJ2-7; D may be TRBD2 (6 bases). Sequenced material: sorted CD4+, CD8+, or CD8+CD57+ T cells (not recorded which) from PBMCs. The sequence derives from a human donor with aplastic anemia. CDR3 loop: CASSSGGISGNREQYF. In DNA, the CDR3 is TGTGCCAGCAGCTCAGGCGGGATCTCAGGGAATAGGGAGCAGTACTTC.